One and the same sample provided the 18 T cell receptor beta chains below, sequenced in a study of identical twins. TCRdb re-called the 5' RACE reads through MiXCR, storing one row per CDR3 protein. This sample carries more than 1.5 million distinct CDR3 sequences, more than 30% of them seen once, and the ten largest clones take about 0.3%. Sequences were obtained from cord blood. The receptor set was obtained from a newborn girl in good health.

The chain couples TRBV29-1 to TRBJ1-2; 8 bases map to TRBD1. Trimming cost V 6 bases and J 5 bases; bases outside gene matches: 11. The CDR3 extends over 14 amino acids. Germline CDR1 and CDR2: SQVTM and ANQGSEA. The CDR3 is CSVHGTGGVYGYTF. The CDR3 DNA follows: TGCAGCGTCCATGGGACAGGAGGGGTTTATGGCTACACCTTC.

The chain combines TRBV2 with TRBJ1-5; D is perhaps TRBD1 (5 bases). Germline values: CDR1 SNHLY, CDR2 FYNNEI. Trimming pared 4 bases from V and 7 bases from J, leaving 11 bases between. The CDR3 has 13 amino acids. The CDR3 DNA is TGTGCCAGCAGTGGACAGTCGGGGCAGCCCCAGCATTTT. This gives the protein CASSGQSGQPQHF. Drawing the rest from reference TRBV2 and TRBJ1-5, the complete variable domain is EPEVTQTPSHQVTQMGQEVILRCVPISNHLYFYWYRQILGQKVEFLVSFYNNEISEKSEIFDDQFSVERPDGSNFTLKIRSTKLEDSAMYFCASSGQSGQPQHFGDGTRLSIL.

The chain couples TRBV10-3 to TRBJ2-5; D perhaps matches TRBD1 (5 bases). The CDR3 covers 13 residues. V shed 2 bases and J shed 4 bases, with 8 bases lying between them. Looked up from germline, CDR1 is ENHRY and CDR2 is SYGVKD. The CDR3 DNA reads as TGTGCCATCAGTGAGCCGCAGGGAGAGACCCAGTACTTC. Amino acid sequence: CAISEPQGETQYF.

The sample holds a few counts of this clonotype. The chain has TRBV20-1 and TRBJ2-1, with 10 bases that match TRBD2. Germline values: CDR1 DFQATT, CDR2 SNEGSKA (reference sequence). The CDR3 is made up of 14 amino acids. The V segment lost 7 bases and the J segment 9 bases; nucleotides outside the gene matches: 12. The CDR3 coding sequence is TGCAGTGTAAGAAAAGGTCTAGCGGGAGTTGAGCAGTTCTTC. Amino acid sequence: CSVRKGLAGVEQFF.

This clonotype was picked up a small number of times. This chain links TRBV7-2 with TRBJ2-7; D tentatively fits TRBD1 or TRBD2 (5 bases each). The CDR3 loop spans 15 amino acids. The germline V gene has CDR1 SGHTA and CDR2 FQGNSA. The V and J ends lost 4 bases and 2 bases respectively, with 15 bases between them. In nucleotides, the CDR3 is TGTGCCAGCAGCTCGAGACCCGGGACGGCCTACGAGCAGTACTTC. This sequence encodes CASSSRPGTAYEQYF.

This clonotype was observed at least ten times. Here the CDR3 reads CASSKGTGYGYTF. CDR3 nucleotide sequence: TGTGCCAGCAGCAAAGGGACAGGGTATGGCTACACCTTC. This chain connects TRBV21-1 to TRBJ1-2; the table's D call TRBD1 went unverified against the DNA. TRBV21-1 is a listed pseudogene. CDR3 length equals 13 residues.

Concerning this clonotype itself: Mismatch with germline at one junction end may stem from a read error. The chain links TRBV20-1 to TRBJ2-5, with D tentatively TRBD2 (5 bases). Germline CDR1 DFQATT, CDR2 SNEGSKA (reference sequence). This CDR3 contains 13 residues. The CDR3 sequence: CSAREGRVDERYF. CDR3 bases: TGCAGCGCTAGAGAGGGAAGGGTCGACGAGCGGTACTTC.

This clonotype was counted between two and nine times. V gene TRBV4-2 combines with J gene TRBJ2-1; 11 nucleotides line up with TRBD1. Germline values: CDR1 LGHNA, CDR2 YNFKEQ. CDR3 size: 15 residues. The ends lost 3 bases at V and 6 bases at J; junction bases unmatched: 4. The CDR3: CASSQAGTGGNEQFF. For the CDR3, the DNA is TGTGCCAGCAGCCAGGCCGGGACAGGGGGCAATGAGCAGTTCTTC.

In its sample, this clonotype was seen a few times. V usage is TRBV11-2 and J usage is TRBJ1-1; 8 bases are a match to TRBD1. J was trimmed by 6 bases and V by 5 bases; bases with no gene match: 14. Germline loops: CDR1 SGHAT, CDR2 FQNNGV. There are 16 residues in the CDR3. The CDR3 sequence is CASSPRTGNRISEAFF. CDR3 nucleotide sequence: TGTGCCAGCAGCCCTCGGACAGGGAATCGTATTTCTGAAGCTTTCTTT.

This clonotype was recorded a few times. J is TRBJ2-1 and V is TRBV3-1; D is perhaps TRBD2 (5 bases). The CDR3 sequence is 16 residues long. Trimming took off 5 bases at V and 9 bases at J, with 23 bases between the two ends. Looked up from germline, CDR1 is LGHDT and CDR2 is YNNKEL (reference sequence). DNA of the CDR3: TGTGCCAGCAGCGAAACTCAACTAGGGAACCTGCGTGAGCAGTTCTTC. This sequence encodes CASSETQLGNLREQFF.

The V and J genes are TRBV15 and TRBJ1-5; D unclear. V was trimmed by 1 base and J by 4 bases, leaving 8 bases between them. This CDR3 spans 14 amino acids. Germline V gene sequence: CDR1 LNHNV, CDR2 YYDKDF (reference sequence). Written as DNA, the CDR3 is TGTGCCACCAGCAGAGCCGGGAGTAATCAGCCCCAGCATTTT. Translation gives CATSRAGSNQPQHF.

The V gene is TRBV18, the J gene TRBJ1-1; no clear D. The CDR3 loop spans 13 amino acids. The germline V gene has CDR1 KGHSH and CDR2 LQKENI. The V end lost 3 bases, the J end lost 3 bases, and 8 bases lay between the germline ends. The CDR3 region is CASSPSSYTEAFF. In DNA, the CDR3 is TGTGCCAGCTCACCCTCCTCATACACTGAAGCTTTCTTT.

The CDR3 here is CASSAAGQDTEAFF. CDR3 nucleotide sequence: TGCGCCAGCAGCGCGGCTGGACAGGACACTGAAGCTTTCTTT. The chain employs TRBV5-1 and TRBJ1-1; TRBD1 matches 7 bases. V dropped 4 bases and J dropped 3; count of bases not matched to a gene: 6. Germline loops: CDR1 SGHRS, CDR2 YFSETQ. The CDR3 consists of 14 residues.

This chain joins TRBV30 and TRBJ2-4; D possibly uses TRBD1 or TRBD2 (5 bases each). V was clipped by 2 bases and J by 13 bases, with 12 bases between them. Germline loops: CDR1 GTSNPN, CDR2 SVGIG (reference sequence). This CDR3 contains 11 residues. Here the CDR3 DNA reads TGTGCCTGGAGTATCAGTCGGGACCAGTACTTC. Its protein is CAWSISRDQYF.

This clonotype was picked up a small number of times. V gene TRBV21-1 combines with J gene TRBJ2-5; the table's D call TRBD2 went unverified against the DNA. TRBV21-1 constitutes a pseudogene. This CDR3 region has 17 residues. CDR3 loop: CASSKDSWTSSDWTQYF. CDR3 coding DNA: TGTGCCAGCAGCAAAGACAGCTGGACTAGCTCTGATTGGACCCAGTACTTC.

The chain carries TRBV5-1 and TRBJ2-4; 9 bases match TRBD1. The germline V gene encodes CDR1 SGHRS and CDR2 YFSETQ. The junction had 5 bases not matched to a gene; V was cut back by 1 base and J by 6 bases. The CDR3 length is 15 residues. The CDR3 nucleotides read TGCGCCAGCAGCTTGCAGGACAGGGGATCAAACATTCAGTACTTC. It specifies CASSLQDRGSNIQYF.

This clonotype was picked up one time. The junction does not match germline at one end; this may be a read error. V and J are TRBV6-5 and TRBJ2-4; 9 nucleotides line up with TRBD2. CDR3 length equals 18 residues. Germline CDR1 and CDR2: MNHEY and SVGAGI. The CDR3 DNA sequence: TGCGCCAGCAGTTACGGGGCGGGAGGGCCAACCCACAAAAACATTCAGTACTTC. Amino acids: CASSYGAGGPTHKNIQYF.

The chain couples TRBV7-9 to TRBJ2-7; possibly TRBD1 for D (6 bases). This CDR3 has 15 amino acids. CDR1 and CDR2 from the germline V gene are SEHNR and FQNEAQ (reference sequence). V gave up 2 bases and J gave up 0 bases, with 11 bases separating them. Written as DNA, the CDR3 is TGTGCCAGCAGCTTACAGGGACATAACTCCTACGAGCAGTACTTC. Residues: CASSLQGHNSYEQYF.